What follows are 21 T cell receptor beta chains derived from one specimen sequenced in a study of identical twins. TCRdb fed the 5' RACE reads into MiXCR, producing one record per CDR3 protein. The sample contains under 350,000 distinct CDR3 sequences, more than 8% of which appear only once. These same data were also listed under a study on yellow fever vaccine responses in identical twins.

What was sequenced was CD8+ T cells sorted from blood. These receptor sequences come from a woman younger than 30 in good health.

This clonotype has just a few counts. This chain links TRBV7-3 with TRBJ1-1; D gene uncertain. In germline, CDR1 is SGHTA, CDR2 FQGTGA. With 5 bases removed from V and 0 bases from J, the gap between germline ends came to 7 bases. CDR3 length equals 13 residues. CDR3 amino acids: CASSLELNTEAFF. Here the CDR3 DNA reads TGTGCCAGCAGCCTGGAATTGAACACTGAAGCTTTCTTT.

In regard to this clonotype: One end of the junction varies from germline; a read error may be responsible. The rearrangement uses TRBV3-1 and TRBJ2-5; D is perhaps TRBD2 (6 bases). The CDR3 consists of 16 residues. Germline assignment: CDR1 LGHDT and CDR2 YNNKEL (reference sequence). The CDR3 loop is CPSSQDWVAGQETQYF. Here the CDR3 DNA reads TGTCCCAGCAGCCAAGATTGGGTGGCGGGGCAAGAGACCCAGTACTTC.

This clonotype was detected ten times or more. The chain combines TRBV20-1 with TRBJ2-4, with 7 bases fitting TRBD1. The CDR3 extends over 13 amino acids. After removal of 7 bases from V and 3 bases from J, the junction contained 6 bases not matched to a gene. Germline V gene lookup returns CDR1 DFQATT and CDR2 SNEGSKA (reference sequence). Here the CDR3 DNA reads TGCAGTGTCGCCGGGACAGACAAAAACATTCAGTACTTC. Encoded protein: CSVAGTDKNIQYF.

At least ten counts were recorded for this clonotype. The chain combines TRBV7-8 with TRBJ2-2; D is uncertain. The CDR3 covers 14 residues. Trimming left V 5 bases short and J 1 base short, with 8 bases between. Germline V gene sequence: CDR1 SGHVS, CDR2 FQNEAQ. The CDR3 reads CASSGLRNTGELFF. DNA for the CDR3: TGTGCCAGCAGCGGGCTGAGGAACACCGGGGAGCTGTTTTTT.

This rearrangement joins TRBV12-5 to TRBJ2-1, with 12 bases lining up with TRBD1. This CDR3 region has 15 residues. J lost 10 bases, V lost 3 bases, and 7 bases had no gene match. CDR1 and CDR2 (germline): LGHNT, FRNRAP. The chain's CDR3 is CASGFWDRGQPEQFF. CDR3 DNA: TGTGCTAGTGGTTTTTGGGACAGGGGGCAACCAGAGCAGTTCTTC.

V gene TRBV7-2 combines with J gene TRBJ2-7; 7 bases match TRBD1. The ends lost 3 bases at V and 3 bases at J; junction bases unmatched: 5. This CDR3 comprises 14 residues. CDR1 is SGHTA and CDR2 is FQGNSA in the germline V gene. The DNA for the CDR3 is TGTGCCAGCAGCTTCATCCCAGGGGGCTACGAGCAGTACTTC. It translates to CASSFIPGGYEQYF.

The CDR3: CASSNPSGGEETQYF. CDR3 coding DNA: TGCGCCAGCAGCAATCCTAGCGGGGGGGAAGAGACCCAGTACTTC. This rearrangement joins TRBV5-1 to TRBJ2-5, with 12 bases matching TRBD2. CDR1 is SGHRS, CDR2 YFSETQ, per germline. CDR3 length: 15 amino acids. With V trimmed by 4 bases and J by 3 bases, 4 bases remained unmatched.

The sample holds a few counts of this clonotype. The chain recombines TRBV14 with TRBJ2-5; 9 bases line up with TRBD2. V was clipped by 0 bases and J by 3 bases; unmatched bases: 5. Germline assignment: CDR1 SGHDN and CDR2 FVKESK. This CDR3 region has 16 residues. This CDR3 reads CASSQDRLAGKETQYF. Written as DNA, the CDR3 is TGTGCCAGCAGCCAAGATCGCCTAGCGGGGAAAGAGACCCAGTACTTC. The whole variable domain, remainder taken from reference TRBV14 and TRBJ2-5, is EAGVTQFPSHSVIEKGQTVTLRCDPISGHDNLYWYRRVMGKEIKFLLHFVKESKQDESGMPNNRFLAERTGGTYSTLKVQPAELEDSGVYFCASSQDRLAGKETQYFGPGTRLLVL.

This chain joins TRBV11-3 and TRBJ2-7; tentatively, D is TRBD1 (7 bases). The CDR3 has 14 amino acids. Deletions cut 5 bases from V and 1 base from J, with 12 bases between. Germline V gene sequence: CDR1 SGHNT, CDR2 YENEEA. As DNA, the CDR3 is TGTGCCAGCAGCAAGGGGGGACAGTCCTACGAGCAGTACTTC. The encoded protein is CASSKGGQSYEQYF.

This chain links TRBV25-1 with TRBJ1-1; D gene unclear. The germline V and J ends were trimmed by 3 bases and 11 bases, with 16 bases remaining between them. This CDR3 has 13 residues. The germline V gene has CDR1 MGHDK and CDR2 SYGVNS. CDR3 sequence: CASSDPYAVDAFF. The CDR3 coding sequence is TGTGCCAGCAGTGATCCCTACGCCGTGGATGCTTTCTTT.

The chain recombines TRBV4-1 with TRBJ2-7, with a tentative D call TRBD1 (6 bases). This CDR3 is 14 amino acids long. V lost 4 bases and J 3 bases, leaving 13 bases between the germline ends. Germline V CDR1 and CDR2: MGHRA, YSYEKL. As DNA, the CDR3 is TGCGCCAGCAGCCCCGGACAGTTGGACTACGAGCAGTACTTC. It specifies CASSPGQLDYEQYF.

This clonotype was observed a few times. The rearrangement uses TRBV4-2 and TRBJ2-1; no firm D call. The germline V gene has CDR1 LGHNA and CDR2 YNFKEQ. Deletions cut 1 base from V and 0 bases from J, with 13 bases between. The CDR3 length is 17 residues. CDR3 sequence reads: CASSQAPAISSYNEQFF. The DNA for the CDR3 is TGTGCCAGCAGCCAAGCGCCAGCGATAAGCTCCTACAATGAGCAGTTCTTC.

This clonotype was detected a few times. The chain combines TRBV10-3 with TRBJ2-2; perhaps TRBD1 as D (5 bases). This CDR3 region has 18 residues. The germline V gene has CDR1 ENHRY and CDR2 SYGVKD. V was cut by 2 bases and J by 6 bases, with 22 bases left in between. CDR3 nucleotide sequence: TGTGCCATCAGTGAGGGGGCGTTGCGCCTGGCCCACTCCGGGGAGCTGTTTTTT. As protein: CAISEGALRLAHSGELFF.

The chain uses TRBV5-4 and TRBJ2-1, with 9 bases aligning to TRBD2. The CDR3 totals 16 residues. Germline values: CDR1 SGHNT, CDR2 YYREEE (reference sequence). The ends lost 6 bases at V and 8 bases at J; junction bases unmatched: 15. CDR3 loop: CASNPSRVAGDHEQFF. The DNA of the CDR3 is TGTGCCAGCAACCCCTCCCGGGTAGCGGGAGACCATGAGCAGTTCTTC.

This chain joins TRBV20-1 and TRBJ2-7; D may be TRBD2 (5 bases). V was shortened by 6 bases and J by 4 bases, with 13 bases between the two germline ends. Germline values: CDR1 DFQATT, CDR2 SNEGSKA (reference sequence). The CDR3 totals 12 residues. The DNA of the CDR3 is TGCAGTGCCACGGAGGTTGGGTACGAGCAGTACTTC. This codes for CSATEVGYEQYF.

This clonotype showed up many times. This CDR3 is CASSQGGTPYEQYF. CDR3 bases: TGTGCCAGCAGCCAAGGGGGGACCCCCTACGAGCAGTACTTC. This rearrangement joins TRBV14 to TRBJ2-7; D possibly matches TRBD1 or TRBD2 (5 bases each). In germline, CDR1 is SGHDN, CDR2 FVKESK. This CDR3 has 14 amino acids. V was pared by 1 base and J by 2 bases, with 9 bases between.

This clonotype has at least ten counts. The V gene is TRBV12-3 or TRBV12-4, the J gene TRBJ2-7, with 8 positions matching TRBD2. J gave up 2 bases and V 4 bases, and 7 bases lay outside the gene matches. The CDR3 is made up of 15 amino acids. CDR3 coding DNA: TGTGCCAGCAGTTCCACGGGGGGGGTGGCCTACGAGCAGTACTTC. It encodes CASSSTGGVAYEQYF.

This clonotype was recorded at least ten times. This rearrangement joins TRBV7-8 to TRBJ2-3; 10 positions match TRBD2. V gave up 5 bases and J gave up 5 bases; unmatched junction bases: 7. CDR1 and CDR2 from the germline V gene are SGHVS and FQNEAQ. CDR3 length equals 15 residues. CDR3 residues: CASSILAGFGDTQYF. Written as DNA, the CDR3 is TGTGCCAGCAGCATACTAGCGGGATTCGGAGATACGCAGTATTTT. The complete variable domain, with remaining parts taken from reference TRBV7-8 and TRBJ2-3, reads GAGVSQSPRYKVAKRGQDVALRCDPISGHVSLFWYQQALGQGPEFLTYFQNEAQLDKSGLPSDRFFAERPEGSVSTLKIQRTQQEDSAVYLCASSILAGFGDTQYFGPGTRLTVL.

This clonotype showed up just a few times. The chain uses TRBV28 and TRBJ2-3; D possibly uses TRBD1 or TRBD2 (5 bases each). The CDR3 extends over 14 amino acids. From germline, CDR1 is MDHEN and CDR2 SYDVKM. Trimming pared 1 base from V and 4 bases from J, leaving 9 bases between. The CDR3 loop is CASSLSLGADTQYF. The CDR3 nucleotides read TGTGCCAGCAGTTTATCGCTGGGGGCAGATACGCAGTATTTT.

With respect to this clonotype: The conserved phenylalanine or tryptophan is not found at the CDR3 terminus, so this likely reflects a read error. This chain uses TRBV20-1 with TRBJ2-1; tentative D call: TRBD1 (5 bases). The CDR3 runs 13 residues. Germline-derived CDR1 and CDR2 are DFQATT and SNEGSKA (reference sequence). The V end was cut by 1 base, the J end by 3 bases, with 7 bases between. The CDR3 region has the DNA TGCAGTGCTAGAGCAGGGAACTACAATGAGCAGTTCTTG. This gives the protein CSARAGNYNEQFL.

J is TRBJ2-1 and V is TRBV28; 7 positions agree with TRBD1. This CDR3 is built from 14 residues. CDR1 is MDHEN, CDR2 SYDVKM, per germline. The V gene end was trimmed by 4 bases and the J gene end by 5 bases; junction bases not matched to a gene: 5. The CDR3 DNA reads TGTGCCAGCAGTTCCGGGGACAGAGACAATGAGCAGTTCTTC. Encoded protein: CASSSGDRDNEQFF.